This T cell receptor beta chain came from a study of cytomegalovirus exposure and HLA in healthy donors. Study results and caveats: Certain sequence variants were highly shared and formed a cluster, and this cluster was likely a sequencing artifact.

Comments on this clone: Its specificity is unknown.

Germline loops: CDR1 MNHEY, CDR2 SMNVEV (reference sequence). The CDR3 is 16 amino acids. V dropped 6 bases and J dropped 2; count of bases not matched to a gene: 8. PCR employed 60 Vbeta and 13 Jbeta primers. Original data processing: Roughly 80 million unique TCR beta chains, 9.5 million to 11 million of them shared, were counted by a later analysis. TCRdb's table, derived via immunoSEQ multiplex PCR, lists solely in-frame clones and lacks some. V and J calls and clone size are as listed in that table; D and trimming were resolved from the DNA. The data contain 150,000 to 200,000 clones, around 75% of them singletons.

The receptor was derived from a woman in her twenties or thirties in good health and CMV-seropositive. Input material: PBMCs. V usage is TRBV27 and J usage is TRBJ1-5; 9 bases fit TRBD1. The CDR3 sequence: CASRRTGGERNQPQHF. The DNA of the CDR3 is TGTGCCAGCAGGCGTACAGGGGGCGAACGCAATCAGCCCCAGCATTTT.